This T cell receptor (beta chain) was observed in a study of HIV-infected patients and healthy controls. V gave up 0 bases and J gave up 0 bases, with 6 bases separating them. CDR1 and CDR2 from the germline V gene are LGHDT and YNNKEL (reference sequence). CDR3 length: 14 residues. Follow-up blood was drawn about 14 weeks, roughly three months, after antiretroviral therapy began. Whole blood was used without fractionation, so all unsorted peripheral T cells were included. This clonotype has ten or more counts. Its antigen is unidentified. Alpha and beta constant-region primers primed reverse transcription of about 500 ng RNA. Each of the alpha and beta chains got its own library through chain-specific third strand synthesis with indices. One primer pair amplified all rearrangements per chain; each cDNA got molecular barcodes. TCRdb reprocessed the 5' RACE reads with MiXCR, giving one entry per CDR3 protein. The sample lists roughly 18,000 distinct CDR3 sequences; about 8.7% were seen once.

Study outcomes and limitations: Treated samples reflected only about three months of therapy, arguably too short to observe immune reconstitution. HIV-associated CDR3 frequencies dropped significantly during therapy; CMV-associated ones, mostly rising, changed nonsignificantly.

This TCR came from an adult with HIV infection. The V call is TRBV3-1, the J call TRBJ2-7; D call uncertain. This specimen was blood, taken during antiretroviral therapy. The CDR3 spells CASSQDGLSYEQYF. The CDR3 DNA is TGTGCCAGCAGCCAAGACGGGCTCTCCTACGAGCAGTACTTC.